These T cell receptor beta chains were read from a single sample in a study of blood T cell repertoires in COVID-19. Profiling relied on immunoSEQ multiplex PCR, and the TCRdb table lists in-frame clones only, not all of them. The data contain roughly 55,000 clones, around 84% of them singletons. Material for sequencing was peripheral blood. These receptors all come from a man between 65 and 79 years old with active COVID-19. Both conserved end residues are part of each CDR3. The D gene is left open where the match is weak. Only part of the rows carry a size: once, few, many, or a class if the clone is expanded.

>TRBV9|TRBD1|.|TRBJ1-1
TGTGCCAGCAGCTCAAGACAGGGCCCGAACACTGAAGCTTTCTTT
CASSSRQGPNTEAFF
>TRBV5-1|.|.|TRBJ1-1
TGCGCCAGCAGCTTGGAAACAGGGATAAACACTGAAGCTTTCTTT
CASSLETGINTEAFF
>TRBV6-5|.|.|TRBJ1-6
TGTGCCAGCAGCGCAGGGCCCTATTCACCCCTCCACTTT
CASSAGPYSPLHF
>TRBV9|.|.|TRBJ1-1
TGTGCCAGCAGCCCCGAGCGGGTCACCGGCCGAGCTTTCTTT
CASSPERVTGRAFF
>TRBV5-4|.|.|TRBJ2-3
TGTGCCAGCAGCTCTCAGGGATTTAGCACAGATACGCAGTATTTT
CASSSQGFSTDTQYF
>TRBV4-3|.|.|TRBJ1-6
TGCGCCAGCAGCCAAGGTAGGGGTATCAATTCACCCCTCCACTTT
CASSQGRGINSPLHF
>TRBV11-3|TRBD2|.|TRBJ2-5
TGTGCCAGCAGCCCAATTCTAGCGGGGGCCCCAACCCAGTACTTC
CASSPILAGAPTQYF
>TRBV4-2|.|.|TRBJ2-1
TGTGCCAGCAGCCAAGATATGGTGAGGGAGCGATATTACAATGAGCAGTTCTTC
CASSQDMVRERYYNEQFF
>TRBV5-4|TRBD1|once|TRBJ1-5
TGTGCCAGCAGCTTGGGGGACAGGCCGAATCAGCCCCAGCATTTT
CASSLGDRPNQPQHF
>TRBV6-2/TRBV6-3|.|.|TRBJ1-1
TGTGCCAGCAGTTACTCGAGCGGCAGGGGCAATACTGAAGCTTTCTTT
CASSYSSGRGNTEAFF
>TRBV5-1|TRBD2|.|TRBJ2-1
TGCGCCAGCAGCTTGCACAGCGGGGTCAATGAGCAGTTCTTC
CASSLHSGVNEQFF
>TRBV10-3|.|.|TRBJ2-7
TGTGCCATCAGTGAGGGGAGGTACTACGAGCAGTACTTC
CAISEGRYYEQYF
>TRBV7-9|.|.|TRBJ2-7
TGTGCCAGCAGCCGCTGGGGGCAAACCTACGAGCAGTACTTC
CASSRWGQTYEQYF
>TRBV30|TRBD1|.|TRBJ1-5
TGTGCCTGGAGGCCTACAGGGGGCAGGGATCAGCCCCAGCATTTT
CAWRPTGGRDQPQHF
>TRBV10-3|.|.|TRBJ2-3
TGTGCCATCGGGTCGCGGGACCTCAGCACAGATACGCAGTATTTT
CAIGSRDLSTDTQYF
>TRBV6-1|.|.|TRBJ2-5
TGTGCCAGCAGTGAATCGGCAGGGAGGGAGACCCAGTACTTC
CASSESAGRETQYF
>TRBV9|.|.|TRBJ1-6
TGTGCCAGCAGCGGTCGGGGGGCAGATAGAGAATCACCCCTCCACTTT
CASSGRGADRESPLHF
>TRBV29-1|.|once|TRBJ1-2
TGCAGCGCTCCAGCGGGGGGGACGTACGGCTACACCTTC
CSAPAGGTYGYTF
>TRBV5-1|.|.|TRBJ1-1
TGCGCCAGCAGCTTTTCGCGGCTGAACACTGAAGCTTTCTTT
CASSFSRLNTEAFF
>TRBV2|TRBD2|.|TRBJ2-7
TGTGCCAGCAGTCGCTATAGCGGGGCCTACGAGCAGTACTTC
CASSRYSGAYEQYF
>TRBV3-1/TRBV3-2|TRBD1|once|TRBJ1-4
TGTGCCAGCAGACGCGGACAGGGGGAGAATGAAAAACTGTTTTTT
CASRRGQGENEKLFF
>TRBV24-1|.|.|TRBJ1-3
TGTGCCACCAGTGATGCGCGACCGGGACACAACGGTGGAAACACCATATATTTT
CATSDARPGHNGGNTIYF
>TRBV6-1|TRBD1|.|TRBJ2-6
TGTGCCAGCAGTGGGGGACAGGGGTTGGTTGGGGCCAACGTCCTGACTTTC
CASSGGQGLVGANVLTF
>TRBV7-2|.|.|TRBJ2-7
TGTGCCAGCAGCTTAGCTGGCGGGGCGAACTCCTACGAGCAGTACTTC
CASSLAGGANSYEQYF
>TRBV2|TRBD1|once|TRBJ1-2
TGTGCCAGCAGAGGGACAGTAAACTATGGCTACACCTTC
CASRGTVNYGYTF
>TRBV2|.|.|TRBJ2-7
TGTGCCAGCAGTGAAAAGGAGACAGTTTACGAGCAGTACTTC
CASSEKETVYEQYF
>TRBV5-4|.|.|TRBJ2-1
TGTGCCAGCAGCCTGGACACCAGCTCCTACAATGAGCAGTTCTTC
CASSLDTSSYNEQFF
>TRBV9|.|once|TRBJ2-3
TGTGCCAGCAGCGCGGGAAGACACACAGATACGCAGTATTTT
CASSAGRHTDTQYF
>TRBV27|.|.|TRBJ1-2
TGTGCCAGCAGAATGGGACTGGGTGGAATTAACTATGGCTACACCTTC
CASRMGLGGINYGYTF
>TRBV7-9|TRBD1|.|TRBJ1-5
TGTGCCAGCAGCCCCTTTGGACAGGGTAATGGGCCCCAGCATTTT
CASSPFGQGNGPQHF
>TRBV29-1|TRBD1|.|TRBJ2-7
TGCAGCGTAGGGACAGGGGGAGACTACGAGCAGTACTTC
CSVGTGGDYEQYF
>TRBV29-1|TRBD1|.|TRBJ1-2
TGCAGCGTTGATGTCGGGACAGGGCTCGGCTACACCTTC
CSVDVGTGLGYTF
>TRBV10-3|TRBD1|.|TRBJ1-1
TGTGCCATCCGAGGGGGACAGGCATCGTCTGAAGCTTTCTTT
CAIRGGQASSEAFF
>TRBV9|TRBD2|.|TRBJ2-3
TGTGCCAGCAGTGCCGCTAGCGGGGGGAGCACAGATACGCAGTATTTT
CASSAASGGSTDTQYF
>TRBV12-3/TRBV12-4|.|.|TRBJ1-5
TGTGCCAGCAGTTACAGGGTCAATCAGCCCCAGCATTTT
CASSYRVNQPQHF
>TRBV11-2|TRBD2|.|TRBJ2-7
TGTGCCAGCAGCCACAGGGACGGACTAGCGGCCTACGAGCAGTACTTC
CASSHRDGLAAYEQYF